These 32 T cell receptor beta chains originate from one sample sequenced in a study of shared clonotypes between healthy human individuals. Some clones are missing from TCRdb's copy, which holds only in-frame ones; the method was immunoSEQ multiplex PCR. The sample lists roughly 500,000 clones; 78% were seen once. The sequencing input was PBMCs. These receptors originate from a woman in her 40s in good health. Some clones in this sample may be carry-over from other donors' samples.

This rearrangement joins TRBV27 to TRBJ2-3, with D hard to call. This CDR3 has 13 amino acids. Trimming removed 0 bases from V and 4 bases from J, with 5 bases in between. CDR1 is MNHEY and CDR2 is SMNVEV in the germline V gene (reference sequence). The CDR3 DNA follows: TGTGCCAGCAGTTTATCGTGGTCAGATACGCAGTATTTT. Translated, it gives CASSLSWSDTQYF.

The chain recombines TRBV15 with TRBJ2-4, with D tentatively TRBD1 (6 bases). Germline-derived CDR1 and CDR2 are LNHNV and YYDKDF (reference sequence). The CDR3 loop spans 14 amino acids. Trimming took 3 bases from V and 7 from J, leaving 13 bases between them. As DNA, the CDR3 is TGTGCCACCAGCAGGGACAGAACCCCCAACATTCAGTACTTC. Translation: CATSRDRTPNIQYF.

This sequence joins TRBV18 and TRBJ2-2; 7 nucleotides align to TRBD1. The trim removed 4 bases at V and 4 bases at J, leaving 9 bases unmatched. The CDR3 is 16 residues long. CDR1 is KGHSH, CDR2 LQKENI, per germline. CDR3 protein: CASSLFTGEITGELFF. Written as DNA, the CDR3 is TGTGCCAGCTCACTATTCACAGGGGAGATCACCGGGGAGCTGTTTTTT.

CDR3 in amino acids: CASTGRSNQPQHF. In nucleotides, the CDR3 is TGTGCCAGTACAGGGAGGAGCAATCAGCCCCAGCATTTT. The rearrangement uses TRBV6-1 and TRBJ1-5, with D possibly matching TRBD1 (6 bases). Germline assignment: CDR1 MNHNS and CDR2 SASEGT. The CDR3 has 13 amino acids. The germline V and J ends were trimmed by 9 bases and 1 base, with 10 bases remaining between them.

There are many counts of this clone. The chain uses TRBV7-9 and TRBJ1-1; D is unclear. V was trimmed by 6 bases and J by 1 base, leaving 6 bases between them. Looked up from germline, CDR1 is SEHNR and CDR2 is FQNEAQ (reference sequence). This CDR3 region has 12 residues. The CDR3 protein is CASSFTNTEAFF. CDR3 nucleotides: TGTGCCAGCAGTTTTACGAACACTGAAGCTTTCTTT.

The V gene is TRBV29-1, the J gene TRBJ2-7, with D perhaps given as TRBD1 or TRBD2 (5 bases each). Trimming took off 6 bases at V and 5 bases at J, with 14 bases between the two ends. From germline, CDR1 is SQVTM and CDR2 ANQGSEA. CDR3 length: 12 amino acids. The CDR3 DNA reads TGCAGCGTCTATAGAGGGACCCACGAGCAGTACTTC. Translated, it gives CSVYRGTHEQYF.

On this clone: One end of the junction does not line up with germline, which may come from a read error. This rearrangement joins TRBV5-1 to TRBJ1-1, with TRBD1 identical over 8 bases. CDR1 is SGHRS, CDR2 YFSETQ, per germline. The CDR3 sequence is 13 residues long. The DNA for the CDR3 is TGCGCCAACAGCCTGGGACAGGACACTGAAGCTTTCTTT. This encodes CANSLGQDTEAFF. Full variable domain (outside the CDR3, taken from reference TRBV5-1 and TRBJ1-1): KAGVTQTPRYLIKTRGQQVTLSCSPISGHRSVSWYQQTPGQGLQFLFEYFSETQRNKGNFPGRFSGRQFSNSRSEMNVSTLELGDSALYLCANSLGQDTEAFFGQGTRLTVV.

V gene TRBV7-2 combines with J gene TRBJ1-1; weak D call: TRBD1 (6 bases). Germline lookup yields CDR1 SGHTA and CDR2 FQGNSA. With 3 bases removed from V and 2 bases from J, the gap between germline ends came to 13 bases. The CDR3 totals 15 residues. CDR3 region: CASSFSAGANTEAFF. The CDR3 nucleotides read TGTGCCAGCAGCTTCTCTGCAGGGGCAAACACTGAAGCTTTCTTT. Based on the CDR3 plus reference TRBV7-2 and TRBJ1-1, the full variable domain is GAGVSQSPSNKVTEKGKDVELRCDPISGHTALYWYRQSLGQGLEFLIYFQGNSAPDKSGLPSDRFSAERTGGSVSTLTIQRTQQEDSAVYLCASSFSAGANTEAFFGQGTRLTVV.

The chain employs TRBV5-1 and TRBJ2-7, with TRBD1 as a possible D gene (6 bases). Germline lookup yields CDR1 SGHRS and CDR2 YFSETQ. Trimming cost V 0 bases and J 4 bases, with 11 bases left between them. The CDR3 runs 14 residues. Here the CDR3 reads CASSLEGDGYEQYF. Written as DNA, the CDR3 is TGCGCCAGCAGCTTGGAGGGGGACGGATACGAGCAGTACTTC. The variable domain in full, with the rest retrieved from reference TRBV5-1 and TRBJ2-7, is KAGVTQTPRYLIKTRGQQVTLSCSPISGHRSVSWYQQTPGQGLQFLFEYFSETQRNKGNFPGRFSGRQFSNSRSEMNVSTLELGDSALYLCASSLEGDGYEQYFGPGTRLTVT.

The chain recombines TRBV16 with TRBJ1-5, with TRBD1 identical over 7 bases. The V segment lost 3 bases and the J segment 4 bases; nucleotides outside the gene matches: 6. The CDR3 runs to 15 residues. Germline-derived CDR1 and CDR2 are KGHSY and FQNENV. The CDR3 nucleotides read TGTGCCAGCAGCCAGCAGAACAGGGGAAATCAGCCCCAGCATTTT. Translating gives CASSQQNRGNQPQHF.

CDR3 in DNA: TGTGCCAGCAGTTACAGCCAGGGGGGGAACACTGAAGCTTTCTTT. Translated, it gives CASSYSQGGNTEAFF. The V call is TRBV6-5, the J call TRBJ1-1, with 7 bases lining up with TRBD1. This CDR3 has 15 amino acids. Trimming cost V 2 bases and J 1 base; bases outside gene matches: 4. Germline V CDR1 and CDR2: MNHEY, SVGAGI.

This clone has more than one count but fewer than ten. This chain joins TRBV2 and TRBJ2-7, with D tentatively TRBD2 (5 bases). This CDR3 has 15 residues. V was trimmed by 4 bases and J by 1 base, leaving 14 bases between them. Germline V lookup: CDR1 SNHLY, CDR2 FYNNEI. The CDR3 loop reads CASSAVRVQSYEQYF. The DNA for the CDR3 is TGTGCCAGCAGTGCGGTGCGGGTCCAGTCCTACGAGCAGTACTTC.

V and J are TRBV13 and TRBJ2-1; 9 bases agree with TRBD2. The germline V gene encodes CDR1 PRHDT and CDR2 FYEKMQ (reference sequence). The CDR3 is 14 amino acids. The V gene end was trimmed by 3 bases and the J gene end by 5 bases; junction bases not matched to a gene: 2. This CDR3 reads CASSLGTSNNEQFF. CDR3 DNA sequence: TGTGCCAGCAGCTTGGGGACTAGCAACAATGAGCAGTTCTTC. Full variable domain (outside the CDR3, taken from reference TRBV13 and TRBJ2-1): AAGVIQSPRHLIKEKRETATLKCYPIPRHDTVYWYQQGPGQDPQFLISFYEKMQSDKGSIPDRFSAQQFSDYHSELNMSSLELGDSALYFCASSLGTSNNEQFFGPGTRLTVL.

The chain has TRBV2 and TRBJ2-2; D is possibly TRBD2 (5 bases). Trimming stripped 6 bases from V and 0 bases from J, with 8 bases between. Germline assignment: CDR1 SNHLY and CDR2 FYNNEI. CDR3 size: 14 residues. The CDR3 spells CASRSSPNTGELFF. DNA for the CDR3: TGTGCCAGCAGGTCTAGCCCGAACACCGGGGAGCTGTTTTTT.

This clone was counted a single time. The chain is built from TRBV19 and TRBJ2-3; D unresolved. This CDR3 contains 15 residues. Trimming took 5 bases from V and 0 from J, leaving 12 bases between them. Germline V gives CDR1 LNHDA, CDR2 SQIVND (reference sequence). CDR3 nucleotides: TGTGCCAGTAGTCCCTACATTTGGAGCACAGATACGCAGTATTTT. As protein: CASSPYIWSTDTQYF.

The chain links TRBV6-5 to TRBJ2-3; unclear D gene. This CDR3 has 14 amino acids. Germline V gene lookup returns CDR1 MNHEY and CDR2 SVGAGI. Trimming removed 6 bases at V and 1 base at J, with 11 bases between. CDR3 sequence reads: CASREAWGTDTQYF. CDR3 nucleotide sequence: TGTGCCAGCAGAGAAGCGTGGGGCACAGATACGCAGTATTTT.

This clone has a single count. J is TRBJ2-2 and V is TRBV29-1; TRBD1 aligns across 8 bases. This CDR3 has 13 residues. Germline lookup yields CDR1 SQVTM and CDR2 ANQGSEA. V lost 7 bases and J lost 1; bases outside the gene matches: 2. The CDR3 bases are TGCAGCGCTGACAGGGGGAACACCGGGGAGCTGTTTTTT. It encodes CSADRGNTGELFF.

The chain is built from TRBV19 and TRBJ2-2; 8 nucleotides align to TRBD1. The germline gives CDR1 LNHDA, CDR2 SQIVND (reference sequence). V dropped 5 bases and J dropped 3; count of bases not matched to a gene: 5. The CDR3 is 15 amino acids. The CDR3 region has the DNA TGTGCCAGTAGTCGGGACAGGAGATACACCGGGGAGCTGTTTTTT. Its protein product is CASSRDRRYTGELFF.

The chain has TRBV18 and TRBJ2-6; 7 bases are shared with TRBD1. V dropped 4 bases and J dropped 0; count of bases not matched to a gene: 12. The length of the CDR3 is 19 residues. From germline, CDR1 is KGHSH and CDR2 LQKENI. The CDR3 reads CASSRLPGQHPSGANVLTF. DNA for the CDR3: TGTGCCAGCTCACGTTTACCGGGACAGCATCCCTCTGGGGCCAACGTCCTGACTTTC.

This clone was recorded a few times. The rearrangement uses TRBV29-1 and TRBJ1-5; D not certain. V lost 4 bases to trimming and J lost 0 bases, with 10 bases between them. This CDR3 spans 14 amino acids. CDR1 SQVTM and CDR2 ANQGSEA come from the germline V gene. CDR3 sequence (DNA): TGCAGCGTTGCCTTCGGGAATAGCAATCAGCCCCAGCATTTT. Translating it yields CSVAFGNSNQPQHF. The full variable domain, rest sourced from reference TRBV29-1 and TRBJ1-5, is SAVISQKPSRDICQRGTSLTIQCQVDSQVTMMFWYRQQPGQSLTLIATANQGSEATYESGFVIDKFPISRPNLTFSTLTVSNMSPEDSSIYLCSVAFGNSNQPQHFGDGTRLSIL.

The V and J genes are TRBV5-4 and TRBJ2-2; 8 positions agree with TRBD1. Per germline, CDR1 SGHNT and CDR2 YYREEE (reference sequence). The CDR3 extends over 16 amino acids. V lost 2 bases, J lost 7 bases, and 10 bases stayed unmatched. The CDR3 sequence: CASSFPGQGIFGELFF. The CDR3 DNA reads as TGTGCCAGCAGCTTTCCCGGACAGGGAATTTTCGGGGAGCTGTTTTTT.

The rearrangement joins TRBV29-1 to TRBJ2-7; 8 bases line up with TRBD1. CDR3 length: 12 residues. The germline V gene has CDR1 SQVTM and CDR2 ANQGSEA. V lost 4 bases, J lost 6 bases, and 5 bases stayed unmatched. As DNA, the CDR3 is TGCAGCGTTGGGTTGACAGGGGCCGAGCAGTACTTC. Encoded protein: CSVGLTGAEQYF.

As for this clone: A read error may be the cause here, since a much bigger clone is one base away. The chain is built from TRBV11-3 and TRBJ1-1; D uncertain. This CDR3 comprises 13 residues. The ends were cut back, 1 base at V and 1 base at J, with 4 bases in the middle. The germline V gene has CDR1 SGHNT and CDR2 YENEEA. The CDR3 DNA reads TGTGCCAGCAGCTTAGCCGGGAACACTGAAGCTTTCTTT. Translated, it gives CASSLAGNTEAFF.

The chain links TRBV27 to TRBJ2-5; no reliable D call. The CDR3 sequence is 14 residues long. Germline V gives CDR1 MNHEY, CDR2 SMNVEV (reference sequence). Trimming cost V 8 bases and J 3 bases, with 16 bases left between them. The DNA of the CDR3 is TGTGCCAGCTCCCACCTGGGCGTTAAAGAGACCCAGTACTTC. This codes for CASSHLGVKETQYF.

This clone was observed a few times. CDR3 sequence (DNA): TGTGCCAGCAGCTTAGCGCTTCTTAGGACTAGCGGGAAATTTCGTGAGCAGTTCTTC. It is translated as CASSLALLRTSGKFREQFF. The chain links TRBV7-9 to TRBJ2-1, with 12 positions matching TRBD2. The CDR3 length is 19 residues. The ends lost 0 bases at V and 9 bases at J; junction bases unmatched: 15. Per the germline V gene, CDR1 is SEHNR and CDR2 is FQNEAQ (reference sequence).

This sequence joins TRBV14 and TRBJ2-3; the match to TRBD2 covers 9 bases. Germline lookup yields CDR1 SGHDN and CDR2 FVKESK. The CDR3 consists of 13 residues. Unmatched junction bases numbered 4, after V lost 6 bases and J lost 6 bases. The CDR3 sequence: CASRLSGSDTQYF. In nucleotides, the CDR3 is TGTGCCAGCAGACTTAGCGGGAGTGATACGCAGTATTTT.

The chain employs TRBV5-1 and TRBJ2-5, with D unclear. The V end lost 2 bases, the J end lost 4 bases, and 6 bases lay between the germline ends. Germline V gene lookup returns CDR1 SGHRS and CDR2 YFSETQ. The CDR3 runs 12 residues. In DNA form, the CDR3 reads TGCGCCAGCAGCTTAAGTCGAGAGACCCAGTACTTC. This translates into CASSLSRETQYF.

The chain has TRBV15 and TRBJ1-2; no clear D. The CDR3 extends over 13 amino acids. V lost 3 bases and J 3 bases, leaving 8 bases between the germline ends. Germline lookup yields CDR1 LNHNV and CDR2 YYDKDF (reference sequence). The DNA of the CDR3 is TGTGCCACCAGCAGCGGGAATGACTATGGCTACACCTTC. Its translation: CATSSGNDYGYTF.

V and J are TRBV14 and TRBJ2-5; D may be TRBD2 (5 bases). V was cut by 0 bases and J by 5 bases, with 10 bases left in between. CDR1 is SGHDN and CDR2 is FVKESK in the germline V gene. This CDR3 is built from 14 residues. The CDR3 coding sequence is TGTGCCAGCAGCCAAGATAGGGAGATCGAGACCCAGTACTTC. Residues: CASSQDREIETQYF.

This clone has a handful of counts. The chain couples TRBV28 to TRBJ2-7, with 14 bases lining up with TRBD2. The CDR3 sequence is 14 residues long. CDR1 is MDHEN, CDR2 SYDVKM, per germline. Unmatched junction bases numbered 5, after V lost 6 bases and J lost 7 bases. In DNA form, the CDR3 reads TGTGCCAGCAGGCCGGGACTAGCGGGAGAGGAGCAGTACTTC. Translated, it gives CASRPGLAGEEQYF.

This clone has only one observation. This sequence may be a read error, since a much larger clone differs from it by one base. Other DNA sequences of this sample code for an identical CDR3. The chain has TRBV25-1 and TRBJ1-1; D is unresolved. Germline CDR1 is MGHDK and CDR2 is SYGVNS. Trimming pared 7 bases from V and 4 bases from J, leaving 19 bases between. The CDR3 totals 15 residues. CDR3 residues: CASTQTGTEFTEAFF. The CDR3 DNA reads TGTGCCAGCACTCAGACCGGAACAGAATTCACTGAAGCTTTCTTT. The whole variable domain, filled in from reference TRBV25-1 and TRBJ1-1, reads EADIYQTPRYLVIGTGKKITLECSQTMGHDKMYWYQQDPGMELHLIHYSYGVNSTEKGDLSSESTVSRIRTEHFPLTLESARPSHTSQYLCASTQTGTEFTEAFFGQGTRLTVV.

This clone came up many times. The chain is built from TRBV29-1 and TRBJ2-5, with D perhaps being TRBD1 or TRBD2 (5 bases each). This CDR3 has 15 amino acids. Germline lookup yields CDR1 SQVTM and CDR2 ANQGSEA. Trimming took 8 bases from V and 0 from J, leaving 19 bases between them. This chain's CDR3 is CSRLRKGTHQETQYF. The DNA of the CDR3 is TGCAGCCGCCTCCGTAAGGGGACCCACCAAGAGACCCAGTACTTC.